This entry lists 22 T cell receptor beta chains sequenced from one sample in a study of CD8+ T cells in alopecia areata. Investigators isolated RNA and reverse transcribed it into cDNA to act as the sequencing template. Some clones are missing from TCRdb's copy, which holds only in-frame ones; the method was immunoSEQ multiplex PCR. In the table there are more than 150,000 clones, around 51% of which are singletons. Noted treatment: oral pan-JAK inhibitor, 5-10 mg twice daily. The sequences come from CD8+ T cells sorted from blood, collected around week 54, from a patient treated with tofacitinib. Every receptor here comes from a human donor with alopecia areata.

The chain links TRBV5-6 to TRBJ2-7; no definite D call. CDR1 is SGHDT, CDR2 YYEEEE, per germline. V shed 4 bases and J shed 3 bases, with 8 bases lying between them. This CDR3 comprises 12 residues. The CDR3 DNA is TGTGCCAGCAGCACCCTGGACTACGAGCAGTACTTC. This sequence encodes CASSTLDYEQYF.

The chain joins TRBV27 to TRBJ1-1; 9 nucleotides align to TRBD1. Per the germline V gene, CDR1 is MNHEY and CDR2 is SMNVEV (reference sequence). This CDR3 has 16 amino acids. V was clipped by 5 bases and J by 3 bases; unmatched bases: 10. Here the CDR3 DNA reads TGTGCCAGCAGTACCGGGACAGGGAGGGAAGACACTGAAGCTTTCTTT. Amino acids: CASSTGTGREDTEAFF.

V gene TRBV7-9 combines with J gene TRBJ2-2; D ambiguous. The CDR3 loop spans 15 amino acids. Germline-derived CDR1 and CDR2 are SEHNR and FQNEAQ (reference sequence). The V end lost 4 bases, the J end lost 0 bases, and 9 bases lay between the germline ends. The CDR3 region is CASSSRVPNTGELFF. As DNA, the CDR3 is TGTGCCAGCAGCTCCCGCGTACCGAACACCGGGGAGCTGTTTTTT. Full variable domain (rest looked up from reference TRBV7-9 and TRBJ2-2): DTGVSQNPRHKITKRGQNVTFRCDPISEHNRLYWYRQTLGQGPEFLTYFQNEAQLEKSRLLSDRFSAERPKGSFSTLEIQRTEQGDSAMYLCASSSRVPNTGELFFGEGSRLTVL.

This rearrangement joins TRBV27 to TRBJ1-5; the match to TRBD1 covers 8 bases. The J segment lost 7 bases and the V segment lost 3 bases, leaving 2 bases of the junction unmatched. The CDR3 has 13 residues. Germline CDR1 and CDR2: MNHEY and SMNVEV (reference sequence). As DNA, the CDR3 is TGTGCCAGCAGTTTGGGGACAGGCCAGCCCCAGCATTTT. Translation: CASSLGTGQPQHF.

The rearrangement joins TRBV30 to TRBJ1-1; D possibly corresponds to TRBD1 (5 bases). V lost 4 bases to trimming and J lost 2 bases, with 11 bases between them. Germline V gene lookup returns CDR1 GTSNPN and CDR2 SVGIG (reference sequence). The CDR3 spans 13 residues. The CDR3 DNA reads as TGTGCCTGGACTTGGGGGGGAAACACTGAAGCTTTCTTT. The encoded protein is CAWTWGGNTEAFF.

A few counts support this clone. The V and J genes are TRBV29-1 and TRBJ2-2; D is unresolved. CDR1 and CDR2 (germline): SQVTM, ANQGSEA. The CDR3 contains 14 residues. V lost 0 bases to trimming and J lost 1 base, with 6 bases between them. Written as DNA, the CDR3 is TGCAGCGTTGAAGATCGCGGGAACACCGGGGAGCTGTTTTTT. Its protein is CSVEDRGNTGELFF.

This clone appeared a few times. The chain combines TRBV25-1 with TRBJ1-6; unclear D gene. The germline V gene has CDR1 MGHDK and CDR2 SYGVNS. Trimming shortened V by 6 bases and J by 10 bases, and 10 bases separated the two germline ends. This CDR3 is built from 12 residues. This CDR3 is CASRVSGSPLHF. The CDR3 DNA reads as TGTGCCAGCAGGGTTAGCGGCTCACCCCTCCACTTT.

This clone has only a few counts. DNA of the CDR3: TGTGCCAGCAGTTTAGCGCGCTCCTATAATTCACCCCTCCACTTT. Protein: CASSLARSYNSPLHF. V is TRBV27 and J is TRBJ1-6; D is unclear. CDR3 length: 15 amino acids. CDR1 MNHEY and CDR2 SMNVEV come from the germline V gene (reference sequence). Trimming shortened V by 2 bases and J by 0 bases, and 5 bases separated the two germline ends.

The chain is built from TRBV29-1 and TRBJ2-3; 8 bases match TRBD1. Per the germline V gene, CDR1 is SQVTM and CDR2 is ANQGSEA. Trimming took 5 bases from V and 4 from J; bases not matched to a gene: 5. CDR3 length equals 13 residues. CDR3 bases: TGCAGCGTTATGACAGGGGATTCAGATACGCAGTATTTT. Amino acids: CSVMTGDSDTQYF.

The chain has TRBV7-9 and TRBJ1-1, with no clear D. Trimming left V 5 bases short and J 7 bases short, with 14 bases between. Germline lookup yields CDR1 SEHNR and CDR2 FQNEAQ (reference sequence). The CDR3 has 13 amino acids. CDR3 bases: TGTGCCAGCAGCCCCTCCCAAGGGCTTGAAGCTTTCTTT. This sequence encodes CASSPSQGLEAFF.

This chain links TRBV13 with TRBJ2-7, with a tentative D call TRBD1 (6 bases). CDR3 length: 14 amino acids. V lost 6 bases to trimming and J lost 0 bases, with 12 bases between them. Germline CDR1 PRHDT, CDR2 FYEKMQ (reference sequence). The CDR3 protein is CASRVTGISYEQYF. DNA of the CDR3: TGTGCCAGCAGGGTGACAGGAATCTCCTACGAGCAGTACTTC.

J is TRBJ2-2 and V is TRBV15, with TRBD1 matching 10 bases. This CDR3 region has 14 residues. The V gene's germline CDR1 is LNHNV and CDR2 YYDKDF (reference sequence). The junction had 8 bases not matched to a gene; V was cut back by 10 bases and J by 6 bases. This CDR3 reads CAIRDRGGSGELFF. Written as DNA, the CDR3 is TGTGCCATTAGGGACAGGGGAGGGTCCGGGGAGCTGTTTTTT. Filled out from reference TRBV15 and TRBJ2-2, the complete variable domain reads DAMVIQNPRYQVTQFGKPVTLSCSQTLNHNVMYWYQQKSSQAPKLLFHYYDKDFNNEADTPDNFQSRRPNTSFCFLDIRSPGLGDTAMYLCAIRDRGGSGELFFGEGSRLTVL.

The V and J genes are TRBV5-1 and TRBJ2-7; D is perhaps TRBD2 (5 bases). V dropped 4 bases and J dropped 3 bases, with 17 bases sitting between them. CDR1 is SGHRS and CDR2 is YFSETQ in the germline V gene. This CDR3 has 15 amino acids. Here the CDR3 reads CASSRREHGDYEQYF. The CDR3 region has the DNA TGCGCCAGCAGCCGCCGGGAACACGGGGACTACGAGCAGTACTTC.

The J gene is TRBJ2-5, the V gene TRBV6-5, with unresolved D. The CDR3 has 12 amino acids. With 2 bases removed from V and 5 bases from J, the gap between germline ends came to 6 bases. The germline CDR1 and CDR2 sequences are MNHEY and SVGAGI. The CDR3 region has the DNA TGTGCCAGCAGTTACCCTATGGAGACCCAGTACTTC. It specifies CASSYPMETQYF.

In this sample, this clone turned up once. This chain joins TRBV29-1 and TRBJ2-7; 8 nucleotides match TRBD2. The CDR3 covers 14 residues. V gave up 3 bases and J gave up 2 bases; unmatched junction bases: 6. Looked up from germline, CDR1 is SQVTM and CDR2 is ANQGSEA. CDR3 DNA sequence: TGCAGCGTTGACGGGGGGGGCCTCGCCTACGAGCAGTACTTC. Protein sequence: CSVDGGGLAYEQYF.

J is TRBJ1-2 and V is TRBV25-1, with D possibly being TRBD1 (6 bases). Germline V gene sequence: CDR1 MGHDK, CDR2 SYGVNS. The CDR3 runs 17 residues. The V gene lost 2 bases and the J gene lost 6 bases, with 22 bases spanning the gap. The CDR3 loop is CASSEPWTDGASHGYTF. The CDR3 nucleotides are TGTGCCAGCAGTGAACCTTGGACAGACGGCGCGAGTCATGGCTACACCTTC.

This sequence joins TRBV7-9 and TRBJ2-7; a weak D match, TRBD1 (5 bases). Germline-derived CDR1 and CDR2 are SEHNR and FQNEAQ (reference sequence). Trimming took off 5 bases at V and 3 bases at J, with 14 bases between the two ends. This CDR3 has 14 amino acids. The DNA of the CDR3 is TGTGCCAGCAGCGGCCCTCAGGGAAGCTACGAGCAGTACTTC. As protein: CASSGPQGSYEQYF.

The chain couples TRBV10-3 to TRBJ2-5; D ambiguous. The CDR3 has 12 residues. Germline CDR1 and CDR2: ENHRY and SYGVKD. The V end lost 6 bases, the J end lost 5 bases, and 10 bases lay between the germline ends. The CDR3 here is CAISQVGETQYF. CDR3 sequence (DNA): TGTGCCATCAGCCAGGTTGGCGAGACCCAGTACTTC.

This clone is a singleton in its sample. V usage is TRBV7-9 and J usage is TRBJ2-1; 9 nucleotides agree with TRBD2. Germline assignment: CDR1 SEHNR and CDR2 FQNEAQ (reference sequence). The J segment lost 4 bases and the V segment lost 5 bases, leaving 6 bases of the junction unmatched. The CDR3 is 15 amino acids. As DNA, the CDR3 is TGTGCCAGCAGCCCCTTTAGCGGGGGATACAATGAGCAGTTCTTC. Translated: CASSPFSGGYNEQFF.

The rearrangement joins TRBV6-5 to TRBJ1-1, with D possibly being TRBD1 (5 bases). V was cut by 6 bases and J by 1 base, with 9 bases left in between. Germline CDR1 reads MNHEY; CDR2 reads SVGAGI. The CDR3 length is 13 residues. The CDR3: CASSFGGNTEAFF. The CDR3 DNA reads as TGTGCCAGCAGCTTCGGGGGGAACACTGAAGCTTTCTTT.

The chain combines TRBV7-9 with TRBJ1-2; 7 bases line up with TRBD1. Germline V gene data show CDR1 as SEHNR and CDR2 as FQNEAQ (reference sequence). Losses at the gene ends were 1 base for V and 0 bases for J; bases not matched to a gene: 2. The length of the CDR3 is 15 residues. CDR3 sequence (DNA): TGTGCCAGCAGCTTAGAGACAGGGCCTAACTATGGCTACACCTTC. It encodes CASSLETGPNYGYTF.

The chain couples TRBV30 to TRBJ1-4, with a possible D match to TRBD1 (5 bases). From germline, CDR1 is GTSNPN and CDR2 SVGIG (reference sequence). CDR3 length: 15 amino acids. Trimming took off 0 bases at V and 0 bases at J, with 8 bases between the two ends. CDR3 sequence reads: CAWSVLGATNEKLFF. CDR3 sequence (DNA): TGTGCCTGGAGTGTACTAGGGGCAACTAATGAAAAACTGTTTTTT.